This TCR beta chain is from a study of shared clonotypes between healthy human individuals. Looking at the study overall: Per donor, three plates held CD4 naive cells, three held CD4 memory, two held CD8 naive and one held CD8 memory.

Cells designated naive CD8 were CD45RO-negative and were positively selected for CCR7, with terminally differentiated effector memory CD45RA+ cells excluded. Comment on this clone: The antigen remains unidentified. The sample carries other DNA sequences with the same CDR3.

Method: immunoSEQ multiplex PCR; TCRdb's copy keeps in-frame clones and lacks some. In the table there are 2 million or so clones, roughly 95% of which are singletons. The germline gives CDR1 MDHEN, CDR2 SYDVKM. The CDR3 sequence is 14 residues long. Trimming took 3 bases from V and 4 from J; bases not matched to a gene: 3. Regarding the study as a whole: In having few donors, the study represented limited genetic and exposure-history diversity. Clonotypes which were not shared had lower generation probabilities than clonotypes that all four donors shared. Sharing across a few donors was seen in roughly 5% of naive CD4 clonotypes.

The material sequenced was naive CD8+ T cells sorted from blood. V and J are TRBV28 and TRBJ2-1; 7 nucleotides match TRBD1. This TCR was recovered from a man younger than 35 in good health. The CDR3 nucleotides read TGTGCCAGCAGTTTTAGGGGGCGTTACAATGAGCAGTTCTTC. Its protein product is CASSFRGRYNEQFF.